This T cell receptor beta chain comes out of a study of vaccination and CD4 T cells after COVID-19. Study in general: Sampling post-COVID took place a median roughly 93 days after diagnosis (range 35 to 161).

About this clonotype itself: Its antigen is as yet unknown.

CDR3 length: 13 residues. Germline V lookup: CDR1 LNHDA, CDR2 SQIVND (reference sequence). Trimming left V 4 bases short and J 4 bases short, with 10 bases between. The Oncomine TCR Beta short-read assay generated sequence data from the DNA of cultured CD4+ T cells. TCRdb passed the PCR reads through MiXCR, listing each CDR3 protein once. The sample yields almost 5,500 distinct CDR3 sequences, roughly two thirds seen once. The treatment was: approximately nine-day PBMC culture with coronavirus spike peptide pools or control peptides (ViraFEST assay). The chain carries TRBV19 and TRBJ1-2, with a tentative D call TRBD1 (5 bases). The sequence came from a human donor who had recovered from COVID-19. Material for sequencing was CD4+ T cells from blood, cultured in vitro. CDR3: CASSTGRSYGYTF. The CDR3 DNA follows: TGTGCCAGTAGTACGGGACGGAGCTATGGCTACACCTTC.